This TCR beta chain was found in a study of memory B cells and T cells in multiple sclerosis. Study findings and constraints: Clone-set sizes differed between compartments, so shared clonotype counts needed normalization.

Turning to this clone: The antigen remains undetermined.

Separate sequencing covered autoproliferating (CFSE-dim) and non-proliferating (CFSE-high) T cells from stimulus-free culture. Replicate wells were pooled after about seven days of stimulus-free culture of 5x10^7 CFSE-labeled PBMCs. Without exogenous stimuli, about 0.51 uM CFSE-labeled PBMCs were cultured serum-free. Produced via immunoSEQ multiplex PCR; TCRdb's table is partial and in-frame only. The table has roughly 45,000 clones, almost 85% seen once. This CDR3 has 17 amino acids. Trimming removed 2 bases at V and 0 bases at J, with 13 bases between. Germline V gives CDR1 SGHVS, CDR2 FQNEAQ. Material: PBMCs from blood kept in culture. The origin of this receptor is a human donor with multiple sclerosis. The chain carries TRBV7-8 and TRBJ2-2, with D hard to call. CDR3 amino acids: CASSLTLMEANTGELFF. Here the CDR3 DNA reads TGTGCCAGCAGCTTAACGCTTATGGAAGCGAACACCGGGGAGCTGTTTTTT.